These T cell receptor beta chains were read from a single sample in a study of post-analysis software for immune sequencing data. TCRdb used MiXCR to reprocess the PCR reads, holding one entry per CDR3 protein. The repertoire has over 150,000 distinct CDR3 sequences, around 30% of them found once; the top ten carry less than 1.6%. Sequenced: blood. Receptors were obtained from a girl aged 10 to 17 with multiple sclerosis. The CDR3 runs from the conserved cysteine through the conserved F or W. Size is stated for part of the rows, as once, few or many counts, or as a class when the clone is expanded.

CSARSPQETQYF TRBV29-1 once
CASRPGRQAFGEKLFF TRBV6-1 few
CAGSPGDSFTDTQYF TRBV5-1 -
CASQRGPSTNEKLFF TRBV19 -
CASRGNQGGDTQYF TRBV27 -
CASSSGPENYNEQFF TRBV11-2 few
CASSSRSMGLAPEQFF TRBV5-1 many
CASSLIVGLADNFYEQYF TRBV5-5 many
CAWSAGVVSYNEQFF TRBV30 -
CASSPGTVTYEQYF TRBV28 -
CASSLSEASYNEQFF TRBV27 -
CASSFPADTDTQYF TRBV28 -
CASSSDSYNEKLFF TRBV5-1 few
CASSPRDDLAGAGEQYF TRBV18 few
CASSQAGTLRAGELFF TRBV3-1 -
CASSHGTPEDGYTF TRBV5-1 once
CASTFRTSRAETQYF TRBV11-2 -
CASSFGQSDGYTF TRBV7-9 -
CASSLGVTTTQGYTF TRBV7-9 few
CSAAPRTGTKNIQYF TRBV20-1 -
CATSRVDGGSETQYF TRBV15 many
CVSSPRRGLAGEQFF TRBV13 -
CASSFPARDSPPHF TRBV5-1 -
CASSLECGSPPHF TRBV5-1 -
CASSLRYF TRBV5-1 -
CASSFVRDEQYF TRBV5-1 many
CAWSRTGTGAAKRQYF TRBV30 -
CATREYLGQPQHF TRBV24-1 few
CASISGTAFPHLYGYTF TRBV6-5 -
CASSPGQPFIRHF TRBV11-2 -
CASSQESGTGSYEQYF TRBV4-1 many
CSVDGGTDTQYF TRBV29-1 once
CASSADRAYNEQFF TRBV7-2 few
CASSREASGSLTDTQYF TRBV19 -
CASSLTSGGDTQYF TRBV12-3/TRBV12-4 -
CASSLDAGWQAFF TRBV5-5 -
CSASPGTSGEAYEQYF TRBV20-1 -
CASSYPPAGVTHNEQFF TRBV6-2/TRBV6-3 few
CASNHSGTGKAFF TRBV27 -
CASSSSSGEETQYF TRBV6-6 -
CASSQVLTGKNTEAFF TRBV4-1 few
CASSPKVAGVTEQFF TRBV7-7 -
CASITPPTASKSDYEQYF TRBV7-7 many
CASRPPGNGNQPQHF TRBV12-3/TRBV12-4 many
CASSFQESAGALGELFF TRBV5-1 -
CASSQDPLGSEQYF TRBV3-1 -
CASSPSRDLTATNEKLFF TRBV27 -
CASSPGQGYNYGYTF TRBV4-1 many
CSATMLEGGKAFF TRBV29-1 -
CASSTDTLGYGYTF TRBV5-6 -
CASSFTSGAPGEQYF TRBV7-2 few
CASSYHGDSNQPQHF TRBV6-2/TRBV6-3 few
CAWSTGGRGGWTQYF TRBV30 few
CASSPPGTSGKYNEQYF TRBV4-1 many
CASSFQPGQGNSPLHF TRBV27 few